This TCR beta chain emerged from a study of shared clonotypes between healthy human individuals. With 5 bases clipped from V and 0 bases from J, the junction kept 8 bases outside the gene matches. The germline gives CDR1 SGHRS, CDR2 YFSETQ. The CDR3 sequence is 15 residues long. Some clones are missing from TCRdb's copy, which holds only in-frame ones; the method was immunoSEQ multiplex PCR. This table has about 2,500,000 clones, just over 90% appearing once. The sequence derives from a man aged 18 to 30 in good health. Sequencing was performed on naive CD4+ T cells sorted from blood. Subset: CD45RA+ positively selected. The chain recombines TRBV5-1 with TRBJ2-7; TRBD1 agrees at 7 bases. CDR3 protein: CASSTGDESSYEQYF. The CDR3 DNA sequence: TGCGCCAGCAGTACAGGGGATGAAAGCTCCTACGAGCAGTACTTC.